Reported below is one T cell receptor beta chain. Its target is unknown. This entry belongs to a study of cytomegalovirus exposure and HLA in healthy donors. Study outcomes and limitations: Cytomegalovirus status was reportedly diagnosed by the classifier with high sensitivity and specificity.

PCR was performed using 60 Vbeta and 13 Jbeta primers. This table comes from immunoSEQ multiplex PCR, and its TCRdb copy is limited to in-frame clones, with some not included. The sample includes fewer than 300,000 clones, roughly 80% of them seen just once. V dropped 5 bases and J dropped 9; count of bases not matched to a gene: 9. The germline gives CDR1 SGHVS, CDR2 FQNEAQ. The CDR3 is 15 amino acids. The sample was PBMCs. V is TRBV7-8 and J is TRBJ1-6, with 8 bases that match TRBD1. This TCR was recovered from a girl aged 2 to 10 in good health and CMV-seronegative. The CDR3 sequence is CASSITDRGRSPLHF. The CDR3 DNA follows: TGTGCCAGCAGCATAACCGACAGGGGCCGTTCACCCCTCCACTTT. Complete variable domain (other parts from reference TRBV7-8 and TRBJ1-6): GAGVSQSPRYKVAKRGQDVALRCDPISGHVSLFWYQQALGQGPEFLTYFQNEAQLDKSGLPSDRFFAERPEGSVSTLKIQRTQQEDSAVYLCASSITDRGRSPLHFGNGTRLTVT.